This TCR beta chain was sequenced for a study of shared clonotypes between healthy human individuals. Every subset's genomic DNA went evenly onto several immunoSEQ plates. Sequencing used immunoSEQ multiplex PCR; TCRdb keeps in-frame clones, though not all of them. The sample records under 2,500,000 clones, approximately 94% being singletons. A remark on this clone: Other DNA sequences in the same sample also yield this CDR3.

Germline CDR1 and CDR2: SNHLY and FYNNEI. V gave up 4 bases and J gave up 3 bases, with 10 bases separating them. The CDR3 loop spans 15 amino acids. The sequence derives from a man aged 18-30 years in good health. Specimen: naive CD4+ T cells sorted from blood. Subset indicated: CD45RA+ positively selected. The chain employs TRBV2 and TRBJ1-6; tentative D call: TRBD1 (6 bases). DNA of the CDR3: TGTGCCAGCAGTGTAACAGGGAGCTATAATTCACCCCTCCACTTT. Translating it yields CASSVTGSYNSPLHF. Drawing the rest from reference TRBV2 and TRBJ1-6, the complete variable domain is EPEVTQTPSHQVTQMGQEVILRCVPISNHLYFYWYRQILGQKVEFLVSFYNNEISEKSEIFDDQFSVERPDGSNFTLKIRSTKLEDSAMYFCASSVTGSYNSPLHFGNGTRLTVT.